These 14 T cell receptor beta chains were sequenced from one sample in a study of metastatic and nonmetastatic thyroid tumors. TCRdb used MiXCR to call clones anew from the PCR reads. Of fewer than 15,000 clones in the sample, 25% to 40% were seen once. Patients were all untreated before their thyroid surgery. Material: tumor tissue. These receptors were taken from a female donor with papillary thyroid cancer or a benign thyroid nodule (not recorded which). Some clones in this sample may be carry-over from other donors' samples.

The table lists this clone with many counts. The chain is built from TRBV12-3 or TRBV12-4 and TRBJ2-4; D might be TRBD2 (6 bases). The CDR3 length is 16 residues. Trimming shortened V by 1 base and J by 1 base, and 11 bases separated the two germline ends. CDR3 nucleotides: TGTGCCAGCAGTTTAGGGGGCGGGATGGCCAAAAACATTCAGTACTTC. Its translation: CASSLGGGMAKNIQYF.

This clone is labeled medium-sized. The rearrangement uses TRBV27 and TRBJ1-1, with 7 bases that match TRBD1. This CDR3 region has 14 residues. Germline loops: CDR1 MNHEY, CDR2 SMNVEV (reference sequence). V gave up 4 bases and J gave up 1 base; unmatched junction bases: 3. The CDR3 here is CASSYGTANTEAFF. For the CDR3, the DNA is TGTGCCAGCAGTTACGGGACAGCGAACACTGAAGCTTTCTTT.

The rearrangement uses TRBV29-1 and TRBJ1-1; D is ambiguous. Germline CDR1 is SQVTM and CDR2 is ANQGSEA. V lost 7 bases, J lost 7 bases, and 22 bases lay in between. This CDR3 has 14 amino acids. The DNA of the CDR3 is TGCAGCGGGACCGCATCACGCGGTCCCCATGAAGCTTTCTTT. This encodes CSGTASRGPHEAFF.

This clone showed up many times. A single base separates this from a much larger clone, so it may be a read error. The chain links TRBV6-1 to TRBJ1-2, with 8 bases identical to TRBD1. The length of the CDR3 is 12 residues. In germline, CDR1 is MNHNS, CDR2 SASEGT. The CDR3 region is CASSPGQGRYAF. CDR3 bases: TGTGCCAGCAGCCCAGGACAGGGACGCTACGCCTTC.

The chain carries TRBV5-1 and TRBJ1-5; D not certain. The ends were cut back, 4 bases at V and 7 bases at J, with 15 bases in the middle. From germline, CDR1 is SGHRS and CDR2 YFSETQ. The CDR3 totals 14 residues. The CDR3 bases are TGCGCCAGCAGCCCCGAATCCGGCAGGCAGCCCCAGCATTTT. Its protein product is CASSPESGRQPQHF.

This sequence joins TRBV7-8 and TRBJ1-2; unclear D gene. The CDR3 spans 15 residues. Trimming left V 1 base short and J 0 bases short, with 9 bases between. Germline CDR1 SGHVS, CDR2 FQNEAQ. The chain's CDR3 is CASSLGGASNYGYTF. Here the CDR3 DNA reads TGTGCCAGCAGCTTAGGCGGCGCTTCTAACTATGGCTACACCTTC.

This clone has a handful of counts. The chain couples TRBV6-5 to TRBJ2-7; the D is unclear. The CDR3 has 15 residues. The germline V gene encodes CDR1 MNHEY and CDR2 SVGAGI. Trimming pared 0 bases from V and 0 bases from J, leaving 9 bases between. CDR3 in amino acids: CASSYSLPYSYEQYF. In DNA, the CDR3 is TGTGCCAGCAGTTACTCTCTTCCCTACTCCTACGAGCAGTACTTC.

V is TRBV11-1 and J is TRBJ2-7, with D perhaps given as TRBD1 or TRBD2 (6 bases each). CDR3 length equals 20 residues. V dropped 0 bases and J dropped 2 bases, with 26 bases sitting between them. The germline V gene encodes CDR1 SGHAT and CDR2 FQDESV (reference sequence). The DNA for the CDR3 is TGTGCCAGCAGCTTAGCGAGGGGGGCATCACCGGGAGCTGACCCCTACGAGCAGTACTTC. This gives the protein CASSLARGASPGADPYEQYF.

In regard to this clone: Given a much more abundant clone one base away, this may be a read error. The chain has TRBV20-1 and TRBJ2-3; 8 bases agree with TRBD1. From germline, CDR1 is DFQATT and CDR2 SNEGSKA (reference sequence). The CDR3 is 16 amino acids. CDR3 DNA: TGCAGCGCTAGAGCCCGGGACAGGTCGGGAGTGGGTACGCAGTATTTT. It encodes CSARARDRSGVGTQYF.

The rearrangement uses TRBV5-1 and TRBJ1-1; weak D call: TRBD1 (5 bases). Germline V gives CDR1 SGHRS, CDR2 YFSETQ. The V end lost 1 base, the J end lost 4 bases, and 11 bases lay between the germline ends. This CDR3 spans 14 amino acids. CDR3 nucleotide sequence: TGCGCCAGCAGCTTGCAGGGTGAAGGCACTGAAGCTTTCTTT. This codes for CASSLQGEGTEAFF. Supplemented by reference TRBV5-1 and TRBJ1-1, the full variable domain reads KAGVTQTPRYLIKTRGQQVTLSCSPISGHRSVSWYQQTPGQGLQFLFEYFSETQRNKGNFPGRFSGRQFSNSRSEMNVSTLELGDSALYLCASSLQGEGTEAFFGQGTRLTVV.

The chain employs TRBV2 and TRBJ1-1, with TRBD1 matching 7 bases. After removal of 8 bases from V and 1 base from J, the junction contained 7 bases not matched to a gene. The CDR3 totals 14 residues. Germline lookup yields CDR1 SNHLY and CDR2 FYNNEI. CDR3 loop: CASVFGDRNTEAFF. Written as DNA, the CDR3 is TGTGCCAGCGTTTTCGGGGACAGGAACACTGAAGCTTTCTTT.

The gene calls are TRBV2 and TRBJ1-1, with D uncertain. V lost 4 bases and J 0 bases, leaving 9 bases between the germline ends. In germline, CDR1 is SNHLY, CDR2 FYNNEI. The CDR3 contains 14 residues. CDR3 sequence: CASSVVGMNTEAFF. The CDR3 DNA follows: TGTGCCAGCAGTGTTGTGGGGATGAACACTGAAGCTTTCTTT.

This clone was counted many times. This chain's CDR3 is CASSQGIGELETQYF. In DNA, the CDR3 is TGTGCCAGCAGCCAAGGAATCGGGGAGTTGGAGACCCAGTACTTC. The chain carries TRBV3-1 and TRBJ2-5; D is perhaps TRBD2 (5 bases). Germline assignment: CDR1 LGHDT and CDR2 YNNKEL (reference sequence). CDR3 length: 15 residues. V lost 1 base, J lost 5 bases, and 14 bases lay in between.

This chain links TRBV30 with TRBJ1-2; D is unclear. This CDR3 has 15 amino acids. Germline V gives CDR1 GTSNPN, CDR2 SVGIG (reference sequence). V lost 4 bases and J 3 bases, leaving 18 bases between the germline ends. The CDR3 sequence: CAWTESPLRDYGYTF. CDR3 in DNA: TGTGCCTGGACAGAGAGCCCCTTAAGGGACTATGGCTACACCTTC.